This T cell receptor (beta chain) is drawn from a study of blood T cell repertoires in COVID-19. Background on the study: Samples representing acute and convalescent COVID-19 were sourced from the United States, Italy and Spain. In each case, the material was cDNA or gDNA derived from T cells, B-cell-depleted T cells, or PBMCs.

Per the authors' pipeline: Researchers report that nucleated cell counts were estimated from reference gene primer amplification. Only in-frame clones appear in the TCRdb table, and some are missing; sequencing was by immunoSEQ multiplex PCR. V and J calls and clone size are given by that table; D and trimming were obtained from the DNA. The repertoire includes some 180,000 clones, approximately 90% of them detected once, and 5% to 6.5% sits in the top ten. Germline V CDR1 and CDR2: GTSNPN, SVGIG (reference sequence). CDR3 length equals 20 residues. V trimming: 1 base; J trimming: 0 bases; junction bases outside the gene matches: 15.

The specimen was peripheral blood. The sequence was collected from a man aged 35 to 55 with active or convalescent COVID-19. This chain uses TRBV30 with TRBJ2-1, with 10 nucleotides matching TRBD2. The CDR3 sequence is CAWSEDRVGTSESSYNEQFF. CDR3 nucleotides: TGTGCCTGGAGTGAGGATCGGGTGGGGACTAGCGAGAGCTCCTACAATGAGCAGTTCTTC.